A single sample is the source of the 3 T cell receptor beta chains below, sequenced in a study of response to subunit inactivated influenza vaccine. TCRdb analysed the RT-PCR reads with MiXCR anew, one entry per CDR3 protein. The sample has around 490,000 distinct CDR3 sequences, under 9% seen once. Sequences were derived from PBMCs from blood, sampled less than 25 months after vaccination. These receptors were collected from a man in his fifties or sixties who received an inactivated influenza vaccine.

This clonotype showed up many times. The genes are TRBV20-1 and TRBJ2-7; unclear D gene. This CDR3 has 14 residues. V was clipped by 5 bases and J by 2 bases, with 16 bases between them. Germline loops: CDR1 DFQATT, CDR2 SNEGSKA (reference sequence). Here the CDR3 reads CSAPGSGATYEQYF. The DNA for the CDR3 is TGCAGTGCTCCAGGCTCAGGAGCCACCTACGAGCAGTACTTC.

About this clonotype: A read error may explain this, as a much larger clone is one base away. The chain recombines TRBV15 with TRBJ1-3; possible D gene TRBD1, 5 bases. CDR3 length equals 16 residues. The V gene's germline CDR1 is LNHNV and CDR2 YYDKDF (reference sequence). The CDR3 DNA reads as TGTGCCACCAAAGAGGGGACTTTGAAGGCTGGATACACCATATATTTT. Protein: CATKEGTLKAGYTIYF.

At least ten counts were recorded for this clonotype. This chain connects TRBV12-3 or TRBV12-4 to TRBJ1-5; the D gene is possibly TRBD1 (5 bases). The CDR3 contains 14 residues. V was shortened by 2 bases and J by 4 bases, with 9 bases between the two germline ends. The CDR3 sequence is CASSLQGVNQPQHF. The CDR3 DNA sequence: TGTGCCAGCAGTTTACAAGGGGTTAATCAGCCCCAGCATTTT.